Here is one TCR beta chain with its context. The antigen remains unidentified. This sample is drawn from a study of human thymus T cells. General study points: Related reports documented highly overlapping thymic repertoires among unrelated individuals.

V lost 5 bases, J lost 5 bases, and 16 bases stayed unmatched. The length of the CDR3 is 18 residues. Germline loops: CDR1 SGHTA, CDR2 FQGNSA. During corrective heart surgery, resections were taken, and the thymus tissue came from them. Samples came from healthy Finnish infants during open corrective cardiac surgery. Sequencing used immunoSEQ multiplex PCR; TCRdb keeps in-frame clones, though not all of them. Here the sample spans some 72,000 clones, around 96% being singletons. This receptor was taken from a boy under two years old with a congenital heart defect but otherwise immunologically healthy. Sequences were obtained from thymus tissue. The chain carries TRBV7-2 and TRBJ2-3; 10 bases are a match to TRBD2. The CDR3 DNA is TGTGCCAGCAGCCCCGCCTGGGAGCGGGGGGGCCAAGGAGATACGCAGTATTTT. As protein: CASSPAWERGGQGDTQYF.